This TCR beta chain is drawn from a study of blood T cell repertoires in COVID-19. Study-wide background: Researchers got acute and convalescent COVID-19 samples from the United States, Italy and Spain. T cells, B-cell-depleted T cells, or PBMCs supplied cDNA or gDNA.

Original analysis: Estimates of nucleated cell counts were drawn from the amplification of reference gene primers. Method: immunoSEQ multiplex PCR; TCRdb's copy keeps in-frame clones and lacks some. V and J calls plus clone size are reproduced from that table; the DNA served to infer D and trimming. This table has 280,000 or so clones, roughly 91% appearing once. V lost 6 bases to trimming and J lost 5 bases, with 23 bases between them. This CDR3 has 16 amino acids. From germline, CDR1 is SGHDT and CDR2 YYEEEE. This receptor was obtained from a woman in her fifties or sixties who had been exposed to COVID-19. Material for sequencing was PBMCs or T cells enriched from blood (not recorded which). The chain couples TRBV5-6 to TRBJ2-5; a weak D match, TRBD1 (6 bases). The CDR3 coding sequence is TGTGCCAGCACCCTGGGACCGGGACAAGAGTGGGAGACCCAGTACTTC. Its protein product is CASTLGPGQEWETQYF. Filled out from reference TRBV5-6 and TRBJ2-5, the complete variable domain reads DAGVTQSPTHLIKTRGQQVTLRCSPKSGHDTVSWYQQALGQGPQFIFQYYEEEERQRGNFPDRFSGHQFPNYSSELNVNALLLGDSALYLCASTLGPGQEWETQYFGPGTRLLVL.